This T cell receptor (beta chain) was captured in a study of OX40 agonist ivuxolimab in advanced cancers. Study context: The patients' treatment was ivuxolimab, an agonistic anti-OX40 (CD134) antibody.

The repertoire was sequenced with immunoSEQ multiplex PCR; TCRdb's copy has only in-frame clones and lacks some. The profile shows 55,000 to 80,000 clones, 84% of them singletons. General observations from the study: Clonal expansion by week 6 occurred in CD4+ and CD8+ blood T cells (at 0.1 to 3.0 mg/kg). Some of the nonresponding patients also showed low levels of normalized T-cell clonal expansion.

Trimming took off 2 bases at V and 3 bases at J, with 14 bases between the two ends. CDR1 is SGHDT, CDR2 YYEEEE, per germline. This CDR3 is built from 15 residues. This clone occurred once. The antigen is not known. Blood samples were obtained at baseline, cycle 4 day 1, and cycle 7 day 1. The chain has TRBV5-6 and TRBJ1-1, with D unresolved. Sequences were derived from CD4+ or CD8+ T cells sorted from blood, sampled in a trial of the OX40 agonist ivuxolimab. The TCR originated in an adult with an advanced solid tumor such as melanoma, head and neck, liver or kidney cancer. The CDR3 here is CASSFPFGADTEAFF. The CDR3 DNA is TGTGCCAGCAGCTTCCCTTTCGGCGCGGACACTGAAGCTTTCTTT.